This TCR beta chain was sequenced during a study of cytomegalovirus exposure and HLA in healthy donors. This clone occurred once. What it recognizes is unknown. Whole-study results and caveats: According to reports, the classifier identified cytomegalovirus status with high specificity and sensitivity. A cluster of highly shared sequence variants was likely a sequencing artifact.

This CDR3 comprises 14 residues. J gave up 4 bases and V 5 bases, and 7 bases lay outside the gene matches. Germline V lookup: CDR1 KGHSH, CDR2 LQKENI. With 60 Vbeta and 13 Jbeta primers, the PCR was carried out. The method was immunoSEQ multiplex PCR; TCRdb's version includes in-frame clones alone and lacks a portion of them. The table lists about 92,000 clones, 84% of them singletons. The chain recombines TRBV18 with TRBJ1-2; 7 bases are shared with TRBD1. Sequencing used PBMCs. This sequence originates from a woman aged 18-30 years in good health and CMV-seropositive. CDR3 in amino acids: CASSSYRDSYGYTF. The CDR3 DNA reads TGTGCCAGCTCATCGTACCGGGACAGCTATGGCTACACCTTC. Based on the CDR3 plus reference TRBV18 and TRBJ1-2, the full variable domain is NAGVMQNPRHLVRRRGQEARLRCSPMKGHSHVYWYRQLPEEGLKFMVYLQKENIIDESGMPKERFSAEFPKEGPSILRIQQVVRGDSAAYFCASSSYRDSYGYTFGSGTRLTVV.